These 30 T cell receptor beta chains came from one sample sequenced in a study of shared clonotypes between healthy human individuals. The repertoire was sequenced with immunoSEQ multiplex PCR; TCRdb's copy has only in-frame clones and lacks some. The sample consists of roughly 2 million clones, 85% to 95% of them appearing once. Sequencing was done on a sample of naive CD4+ T cells sorted from blood. Subset of the sample: CD45RA+ positively selected. Every receptor here comes from a young man in good health.

This chain uses TRBV4-1 with TRBJ1-3; tentative D call: TRBD1 (6 bases). The CDR3 extends over 15 amino acids. Between the trimmed V and J ends, which lost 2 bases and 1 base, there was a span of 9 bases. Germline CDR1 is MGHRA and CDR2 is YSYEKL. CDR3 sequence reads: CASSQIGGSGNTIYF. CDR3 bases: TGCGCCAGCAGCCAAATAGGGGGATCTGGAAACACCATATATTTT.

This sequence joins TRBV5-1 and TRBJ2-3; 7 bases agree with TRBD1. The V and J ends lost 5 bases and 1 base, in that order; junction bases with no gene match: 7. The CDR3 is made up of 15 amino acids. Looked up from germline, CDR1 is SGHRS and CDR2 is YFSETQ. Here the CDR3 reads CASRTPGQRTDTQYF. The CDR3 DNA is TGCGCCAGCAGAACACCGGGACAGCGCACAGATACGCAGTATTTT.

The V call is TRBV5-4, the J call TRBJ2-3; TRBD1 agrees at 7 bases. The CDR3 covers 15 residues. Germline trimming cut 3 bases from V and 5 bases from J; bases unmatched to any gene: 9. CDR1 and CDR2 (germline): SGHNT, YYREEE (reference sequence). CDR3 nucleotide sequence: TGTGCCAGCAGCTCAGACAGGGTCAATCGAGATACGCAGTATTTT. Translation: CASSSDRVNRDTQYF.

Here the CDR3 reads CASSFGLTQETQYF. The CDR3 region has the DNA TGTGCCAGCAGCTTTGGGCTGACGCAAGAGACCCAGTACTTC. This chain connects TRBV7-9 to TRBJ2-5; D remains ambiguous. The length of the CDR3 is 14 residues. Germline V gene sequence: CDR1 SEHNR, CDR2 FQNEAQ (reference sequence). Trimming cost V 3 bases and J 2 bases, with 10 bases left between them.

A word on this clone: Different DNA sequences within this sample yield the same CDR3. The chain carries TRBV9 and TRBJ2-5, with a possible D match to TRBD2 (6 bases). V was clipped by 0 bases and J by 4 bases, with 7 bases between them. Germline CDR1 reads SGDLS; CDR2 reads YYNGEE. The CDR3 contains 13 residues. The CDR3 loop is CASSVVGGETQYF. Written as DNA, the CDR3 is TGTGCCAGCAGCGTAGTGGGGGGAGAGACCCAGTACTTC.

The rearrangement uses TRBV10-3 and TRBJ2-1; 9 bases map to TRBD2. The CDR3 consists of 16 residues. Germline loops: CDR1 ENHRY, CDR2 SYGVKD. V was pared by 0 bases and J by 9 bases, with 9 bases of the junction left unmatched. CDR3 DNA: TGTGCCATCAGTGAGTCGACGGCTAGCGGGACGGGTGAGCAGTTCTTC. It translates to CAISESTASGTGEQFF.

V is TRBV5-4 and J is TRBJ2-1; tentatively, D is TRBD2 (7 bases). Trimming cost V 6 bases and J 0 bases, with 16 bases left between them. The CDR3 has 16 residues. In germline, CDR1 is SGHNT, CDR2 YYREEE (reference sequence). This CDR3 is CASTGGGALSYNEQFF. Here the CDR3 DNA reads TGTGCCAGCACCGGAGGGGGGGCCCTCTCCTACAATGAGCAGTTCTTC.

The chain couples TRBV6-5 to TRBJ1-2; D might be TRBD1 (6 bases). V was clipped by 2 bases and J by 0 bases, with 13 bases between them. This CDR3 has 16 residues. Germline-derived CDR1 and CDR2 are MNHEY and SVGAGI. The CDR3 here is CASSYDGQRTNYGYTF. The DNA of the CDR3 is TGTGCCAGCAGTTACGATGGACAGCGTACTAACTATGGCTACACCTTC.

The chain uses TRBV28 and TRBJ2-2, with 7 bases matching TRBD1. This CDR3 has 14 residues. Unmatched junction bases numbered 3, after V lost 7 bases and J lost 1 base. The V gene's germline CDR1 is MDHEN and CDR2 SYDVKM. The CDR3 DNA reads TGTGCCAGCATCAGGGGGATGAACACCGGGGAGCTGTTTTTT. Translating it yields CASIRGMNTGELFF.

The chain joins TRBV10-3 to TRBJ2-5; D uncertain. V gave up 8 bases and J gave up 1 base, with 11 bases separating them. Germline V gene lookup returns CDR1 ENHRY and CDR2 SYGVKD. There are 13 residues in the CDR3. The CDR3 DNA follows: TGTGCCATCGGGCAGGAGCCCCAAGAGACCCAGTACTTC. Translating gives CAIGQEPQETQYF.

The V and J genes are TRBV7-9 and TRBJ2-2; D is unresolved. The V end was cut by 0 bases, the J end by 6 bases, with 11 bases between. In germline, CDR1 is SEHNR, CDR2 FQNEAQ (reference sequence). The CDR3 runs to 15 residues. The CDR3 coding sequence is TGTGCCAGCAGCTTAGCGGGTTTAGGATCCGGGGAGCTGTTTTTT. This encodes CASSLAGLGSGELFF.

The chain recombines TRBV7-8 with TRBJ1-1; D might be TRBD1 (5 bases). CDR3 length equals 15 residues. Germline V CDR1 and CDR2: SGHVS, FQNEAQ. With 0 bases removed from V and 3 bases from J, the gap between germline ends came to 11 bases. As DNA, the CDR3 is TGTGCCAGCAGCTTAGCTCCAGGGTCGGACACTGAAGCTTTCTTT. Its protein product is CASSLAPGSDTEAFF.

The chain carries TRBV6-5 and TRBJ1-2; D is undetermined. Trimming removed 0 bases at V and 3 bases at J, with 14 bases between. The CDR3 consists of 16 residues. CDR1 and CDR2 from the germline V gene are MNHEY and SVGAGI. The CDR3 spells CASSYSRLREDYGYTF. The CDR3 DNA reads TGTGCCAGCAGTTACTCGAGGTTGAGGGAGGACTATGGCTACACCTTC.

The V call is TRBV30, the J call TRBJ2-1, with 12 bases matching TRBD2. The germline V gene has CDR1 GTSNPN and CDR2 SVGIG (reference sequence). This CDR3 contains 20 residues. Trimming cost V 0 bases and J 6 bases; bases outside gene matches: 18. The CDR3 sequence: CAWSVKRVLAGGPVSNEQFF. For the CDR3, the DNA is TGTGCCTGGAGTGTTAAAAGGGTGCTAGCGGGAGGGCCGGTTTCCAATGAGCAGTTCTTC.

The V call is TRBV30, the J call TRBJ2-7, with TRBD2 identical over 10 bases. The germline V gene encodes CDR1 GTSNPN and CDR2 SVGIG (reference sequence). The CDR3 covers 14 residues. The V gene end was trimmed by 2 bases and the J gene end by 5 bases; junction bases not matched to a gene: 6. The CDR3 is CAWSSASGSNEQYF. The CDR3 bases are TGTGCCTGGAGTTCGGCTAGCGGGAGTAACGAGCAGTACTTC.

The rearrangement links TRBV6-5 to TRBJ2-2, with D unresolved. In germline, CDR1 is MNHEY, CDR2 SVGAGI. The CDR3 runs 15 residues. Trimming shortened V by 5 bases and J by 4 bases, and 14 bases separated the two germline ends. The CDR3 nucleotides are TGTGCCAGCAGTCCTCCCGGACCTACCACCGGGGAGCTGTTTTTT. Its translation is CASSPPGPTTGELFF.

The rearrangement joins TRBV11-3 to TRBJ2-5, with D unclear. The length of the CDR3 is 18 residues. The ends were cut back, 5 bases at V and 1 base at J, with 23 bases in the middle. Germline CDR1 is SGHNT and CDR2 is YENEEA. The DNA for the CDR3 is TGTGCCAGCAGCCCCCCGGGCATGGGCCAGAGCATCCAAGAGACCCAGTACTTC. Its protein product is CASSPPGMGQSIQETQYF.

CDR3 protein: CAWSVDTSSQNYGYTF. The CDR3 DNA reads as TGTGCCTGGAGTGTGGACACCTCCTCCCAGAACTATGGCTACACCTTC. This chain connects TRBV30 to TRBJ1-2, with D possibly being TRBD1 (5 bases). The CDR3 extends over 16 amino acids. The V gene's germline CDR1 is GTSNPN and CDR2 SVGIG (reference sequence). The V gene lost 0 bases and the J gene lost 2 bases, with 16 bases spanning the gap.

This chain links TRBV13 with TRBJ2-3, with no clear D. This CDR3 contains 17 residues. The V gene's germline CDR1 is PRHDT and CDR2 FYEKMQ (reference sequence). The V and J ends lost 1 base and 1 base respectively, with 15 bases between them. CDR3 nucleotide sequence: TGTGCCAGCAGCTTAGTGGCGGTTCGAAGGGGCACAGATACGCAGTATTTT. Protein product: CASSLVAVRRGTDTQYF.

The chain employs TRBV6-7 and TRBJ2-2; weak D call: TRBD1 (6 bases). TRBV6-7 is classed as an ORF, of uncertain function. This CDR3 is 19 amino acids long. Trimming left V 2 bases short and J 0 bases short, with 19 bases between. CDR3 protein: CASSYQPERGYPNTGELFF. The CDR3 bases are TGTGCCAGCAGTTACCAGCCGGAAAGGGGGTACCCGAACACCGGGGAGCTGTTTTTT.

The chain recombines TRBV28 with TRBJ1-5, with a possible D match to TRBD1 (6 bases). The V and J ends lost 6 bases and 7 bases respectively, with 16 bases between them. The CDR3 spans 14 residues. The germline gives CDR1 MDHEN, CDR2 SYDVKM. The CDR3 sequence is CASSLIGGEQPQHF. CDR3 DNA: TGTGCCAGCAGCCTGATAGGGGGTGAACAGCCCCAGCATTTT.

This clone was recorded once. The chain combines TRBV7-2 with TRBJ1-6; 8 nucleotides line up with TRBD1. V shed 2 bases and J 10 bases; nucleotides not matched to a gene: 10. The germline V gene has CDR1 SGHTA and CDR2 FQGNSA. This CDR3 has 16 amino acids. The DNA for the CDR3 is TGTGCCAGCAGCTTAATCTCGTCTACAGGGGGATCACCCCTCCACTTT. Amino acid sequence: CASSLISSTGGSPLHF. Based on the CDR3 plus reference TRBV7-2 and TRBJ1-6, the full variable domain is GAGVSQSPSNKVTEKGKDVELRCDPISGHTALYWYRQSLGQGLEFLIYFQGNSAPDKSGLPSDRFSAERTGGSVSTLTIQRTQQEDSAVYLCASSLISSTGGSPLHFGNGTRLTVT.

The chain is built from TRBV7-2 and TRBJ2-2, with D possibly matching TRBD2 (6 bases). This CDR3 contains 17 residues. Germline V gene data show CDR1 as SGHTA and CDR2 as FQGNSA. With 3 bases removed from V and 2 bases from J, the gap between germline ends came to 16 bases. DNA of the CDR3: TGTGCCAGCAGCTTTCCATTGGAGGGATTTAACACCGGGGAGCTGTTTTTT. It codes for CASSFPLEGFNTGELFF.

J is TRBJ1-6 and V is TRBV5-6; tentative D call: TRBD1 (6 bases). V was shortened by 4 bases and J by 2 bases, with 16 bases between the two germline ends. The V gene's germline CDR1 is SGHDT and CDR2 YYEEEE. The CDR3 consists of 17 residues. Here the CDR3 reads CASSPGTSRPYNSPLHF. Written as DNA, the CDR3 is TGTGCCAGCAGCCCTGGGACATCCCGCCCCTATAATTCACCCCTCCACTTT.

The V call is TRBV9, the J call TRBJ1-6, with D perhaps matching TRBD1 (6 bases). V was clipped by 3 bases and J by 6 bases, with 16 bases between them. The germline V gene has CDR1 SGDLS and CDR2 YYNGEE. This CDR3 spans 16 amino acids. CDR3 DNA: TGTGCCAGCAGCGCTCAGGGGCCTAGTCTTAATTCACCCCTCCACTTT. This sequence encodes CASSAQGPSLNSPLHF.

The genes are TRBV7-3 and TRBJ1-2; TRBD1 matches at 8 bases. V shed 4 bases and J 4 bases; nucleotides not matched to a gene: 5. The CDR3 is 14 residues long. Germline V CDR1 and CDR2: SGHTA, FQGTGA. The CDR3 sequence is CASSSDRDGYGYTF. In nucleotides, the CDR3 is TGTGCCAGCAGCTCGGACAGGGACGGCTATGGCTACACCTTC.

This chain uses TRBV7-2 with TRBJ2-4; D unresolved. In germline, CDR1 is SGHTA, CDR2 FQGNSA. The CDR3 covers 14 residues. The V end was cut by 4 bases, the J end by 8 bases, with 15 bases between. Written as DNA, the CDR3 is TGTGCCAGCAGCTATGCAGTGAACAGTGACATTCAGTACTTC. As protein: CASSYAVNSDIQYF.

J is TRBJ1-3 and V is TRBV6-6; D ambiguous. V lost 3 bases to trimming and J lost 8 bases, with 11 bases between them. Germline CDR1 is MNHNY and CDR2 is SVGAGI (reference sequence). This CDR3 has 13 amino acids. The CDR3 region is CASSYQYLDTIYF. The CDR3 nucleotides read TGTGCCAGCAGTTATCAGTATTTAGACACCATATATTTT.

The chain uses TRBV10-3 and TRBJ2-7; TRBD1 might be the D (6 bases). V gave up 6 bases and J gave up 0 bases, with 12 bases separating them. Germline CDR1 and CDR2: ENHRY and SYGVKD. This CDR3 contains 14 residues. The CDR3 protein is CAIRRGQSSYEQYF. The CDR3 nucleotides read TGTGCCATCAGGAGAGGACAGAGCTCCTACGAGCAGTACTTC.

The V and J genes are TRBV6-5 and TRBJ2-1, with 8 positions matching TRBD2. Germline V gene sequence: CDR1 MNHEY, CDR2 SVGAGI. Trimming took 4 bases from V and 3 from J; bases not matched to a gene: 2. The CDR3 spans 14 residues. The CDR3 DNA is TGTGCCAGCAGTTTGGCGGGAGGCTACAATGAGCAGTTCTTC. This codes for CASSLAGGYNEQFF.